Listed below are T cell receptor beta chains from one sample, sequenced in a study of CD8 T cells in Susac syndrome. Via MiXCR, TCRdb re-called the immunoSEQ multiplex PCR reads, giving one row per CDR3 protein. The data hold about 210,000 distinct CDR3 sequences, with about 96% observed a single time. Sample: CD4+ T cells from PBMCs. The receptors here all came from a human donor with multiple sclerosis. Both conserved end residues are part of each CDR3. Each record gives: CDR3 length, J gene, V gene, D gene, clone size, CDR3 protein, CDR3 DNA. A D gene is named only where the DNA matches it firmly. The size of a clone is reported for some rows only, either as once, few or many, or as a class for expanded clones.

16 TRBJ2-6 TRBV30 NA NA CALEKVGYSGANVLTF TGTGCCTTGGAGAAGGTTGGGTACTCTGGGGCCAACGTCCTGACTTTC
13 TRBJ2-5 TRBV7-9 NA NA CASSLQQGETQYF TGTGCCAGCAGCTTACAACAGGGAGAGACCCAGTACTTC
15 TRBJ2-5 TRBV5-6 TRBD1 once CASSSRQGVVVTQYF TGTGCCAGCAGCTCCCGACAGGGAGTCGTCGTGACCCAGTACTTC
12 TRBJ1-4 TRBV15 NA NA CATSRAREELFF TGTGCCACCAGCAGAGCCAGGGAGGAACTGTTTTTT
14 TRBJ2-7 TRBV12-3/TRBV12-4 TRBD1 once CASSIRQGGYEQYF TGTGCCAGCAGTATACGACAGGGGGGTTACGAGCAGTACTTC
17 TRBJ2-1 TRBV6-5 TRBD2 NA CASSSAEGLAGTNEQFF TGTGCCAGCAGTTCCGCTGAGGGACTAGCGGGTACCAATGAGCAGTTCTTC
13 TRBJ2-1 TRBV2 NA NA CASRNRDLGEQFF TGTGCCAGCCGGAACCGGGACTTGGGTGAGCAGTTCTTC
11 TRBJ2-2 TRBV3-1 NA NA CASTRAGELFF TGTGCCAGCACCAGGGCCGGGGAGCTGTTTTTT
12 TRBJ2-1 TRBV20-1 TRBD2 NA CSANLAGGSKIF TGCAGTGCTAACCTGGCCGGCGGGAGTAAGATCTTC
16 TRBJ1-1 TRBV12-3/TRBV12-4 NA NA CASSLVQGAVNTEAFF TGTGCCAGCAGTTTAGTTCAGGGCGCGGTGAACACTGAAGCTTTCTTT
14 TRBJ2-7 TRBV20-1 NA NA CSATRGPRPYEQYF TGCAGTGCCACCCGGGGTCCACGCCCTTACGAGCAGTACTTC
14 TRBJ2-7 TRBV20-1 TRBD2 once CSARGLASSYEQYF TGCAGTGCTCGAGGACTAGCATCGTCCTACGAGCAGTACTTC
14 TRBJ2-3 TRBV12-3/TRBV12-4 NA NA CASSSDGGPDTQYF TGTGCCAGCAGTAGCGACGGGGGTCCCGATACGCAGTATTTT
16 TRBJ2-1 TRBV12-3/TRBV12-4 TRBD2 NA CASRGPTSGPYNEQFF TGTGCCAGCAGGGGTCCCACTAGCGGCCCTTACAATGAGCAGTTCTTC
14 TRBJ1-5 TRBV20-1 NA NA CSARDRSTNQPQHF TGCAGTGCTAGAGATAGGTCCACAAATCAGCCCCAGCATTTT
14 TRBJ1-5 TRBV12-3/TRBV12-4 TRBD1 NA CASSGDRNSQPQHF TGTGCCAGCAGCGGGGACAGGAACAGTCAGCCCCAGCATTTT
16 TRBJ2-7 TRBV7-2 NA NA CASSLDGAGTSYEQYF TGTGCCAGCAGCTTAGATGGAGCAGGGACCTCCTACGAGCAGTACTTC
14 TRBJ1-1 TRBV19 NA NA CAITTGTRYTEAFF TGTGCCATTACAACCGGGACAAGATACACTGAAGCTTTCTTT
15 TRBJ1-2 TRBV9 NA NA CASSPRRENLDGYTF TGTGCCAGCAGCCCTCGCAGGGAAAACCTAGATGGCTACACCTTC
15 TRBJ1-2 TRBV15 NA NA CATSRDPGYNYGYTF TGTGCCACCAGCAGAGACCCGGGCTATAACTATGGCTACACCTTC
16 TRBJ2-3 TRBV5-1 TRBD2 NA CASSWEGFLATDTQYF TGCGCCAGCAGCTGGGAGGGTTTTCTCGCCACAGATACGCAGTATTTT
12 TRBJ2-3 TRBV29-1 NA NA CSVKLFTDTQYF TGCAGCGTTAAGTTATTCACAGATACGCAGTATTTT